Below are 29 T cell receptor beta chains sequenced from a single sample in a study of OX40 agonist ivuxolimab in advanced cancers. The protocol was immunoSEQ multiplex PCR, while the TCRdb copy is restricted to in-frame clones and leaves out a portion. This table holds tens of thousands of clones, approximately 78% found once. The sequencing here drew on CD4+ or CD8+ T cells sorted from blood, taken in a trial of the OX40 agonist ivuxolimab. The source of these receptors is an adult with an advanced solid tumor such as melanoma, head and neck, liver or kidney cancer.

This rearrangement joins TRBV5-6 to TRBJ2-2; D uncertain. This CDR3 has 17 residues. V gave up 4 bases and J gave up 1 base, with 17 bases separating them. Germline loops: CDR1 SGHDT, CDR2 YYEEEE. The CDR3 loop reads CASSAKIRQRNTGELFF. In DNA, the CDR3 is TGTGCCAGCAGCGCGAAAATCCGGCAAAGGAACACCGGGGAGCTGTTTTTT.

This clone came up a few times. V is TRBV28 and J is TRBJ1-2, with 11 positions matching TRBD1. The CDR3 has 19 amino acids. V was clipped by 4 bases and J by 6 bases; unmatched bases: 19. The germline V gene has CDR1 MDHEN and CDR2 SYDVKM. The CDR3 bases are TGTGCCAGCAGTTCCAAATTACTTTGGGACGGGACAGGGGGAGATGGCTACACCTTC. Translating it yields CASSSKLLWDGTGGDGYTF.

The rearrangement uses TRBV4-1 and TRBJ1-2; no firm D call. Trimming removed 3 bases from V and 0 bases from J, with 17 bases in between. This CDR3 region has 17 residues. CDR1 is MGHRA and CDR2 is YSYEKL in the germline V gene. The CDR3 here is CASSQSPVVRSNYGYTF. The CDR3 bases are TGCGCCAGCAGCCAGTCTCCCGTCGTCAGATCTAACTATGGCTACACCTTC.

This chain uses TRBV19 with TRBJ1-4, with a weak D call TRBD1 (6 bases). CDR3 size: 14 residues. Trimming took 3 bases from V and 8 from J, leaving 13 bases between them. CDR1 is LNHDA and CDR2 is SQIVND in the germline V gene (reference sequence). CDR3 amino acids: CASSMATGIEKLFF. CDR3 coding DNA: TGTGCCAGTAGTATGGCTACAGGGATCGAAAAACTGTTTTTT.

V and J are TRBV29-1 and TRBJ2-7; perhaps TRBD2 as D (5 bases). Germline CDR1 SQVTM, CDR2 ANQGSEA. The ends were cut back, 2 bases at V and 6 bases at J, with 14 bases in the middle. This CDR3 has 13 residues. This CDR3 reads CSVETGEGSEQYF. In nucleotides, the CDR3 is TGCAGCGTTGAAACCGGGGAAGGGAGCGAGCAGTACTTC.

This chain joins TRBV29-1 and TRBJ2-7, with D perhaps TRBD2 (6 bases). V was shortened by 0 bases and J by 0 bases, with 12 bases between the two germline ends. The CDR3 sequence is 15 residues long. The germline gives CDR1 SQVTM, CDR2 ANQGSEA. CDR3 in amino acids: CSVEDTAGSSYEQYF. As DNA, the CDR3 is TGCAGCGTTGAAGATACAGCGGGTTCCTCCTACGAGCAGTACTTC.

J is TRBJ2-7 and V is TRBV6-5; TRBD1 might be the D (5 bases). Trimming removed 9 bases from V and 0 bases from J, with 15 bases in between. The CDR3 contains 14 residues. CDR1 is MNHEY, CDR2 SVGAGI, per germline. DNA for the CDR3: TGTGCCAGTTCCGGACATCTCCTCTCCTACGAGCAGTACTTC. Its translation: CASSGHLLSYEQYF.

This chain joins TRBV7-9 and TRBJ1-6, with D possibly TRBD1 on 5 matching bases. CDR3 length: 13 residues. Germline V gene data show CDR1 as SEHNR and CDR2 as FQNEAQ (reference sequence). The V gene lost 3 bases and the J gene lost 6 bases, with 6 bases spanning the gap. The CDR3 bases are TGTGCCAGCAGCTTGGGACTTAATTCACCCCTCCACTTT. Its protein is CASSLGLNSPLHF.

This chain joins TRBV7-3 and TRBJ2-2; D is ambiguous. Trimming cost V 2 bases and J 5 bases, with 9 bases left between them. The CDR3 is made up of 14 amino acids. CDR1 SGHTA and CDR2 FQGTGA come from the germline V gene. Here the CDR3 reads CASSLGLSTGELFF. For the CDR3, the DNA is TGTGCCAGCAGCTTAGGTCTTAGTACCGGGGAGCTGTTTTTT.

This CDR3 reads CASSPWTGEGNQPQHF. As DNA, the CDR3 is TGTGCCAGCAGCCCCTGGACAGGGGAGGGCAATCAGCCCCAGCATTTT. The gene calls are TRBV7-8 and TRBJ1-5; 9 bases agree with TRBD1. With 5 bases clipped from V and 2 bases from J, the junction kept 7 bases outside the gene matches. There are 16 residues in the CDR3. CDR1 and CDR2 from the germline V gene are SGHVS and FQNEAQ. Looking up the rest from reference TRBV7-8 and TRBJ1-5 gives the full variable domain: GAGVSQSPRYKVAKRGQDVALRCDPISGHVSLFWYQQALGQGPEFLTYFQNEAQLDKSGLPSDRFFAERPEGSVSTLKIQRTQQEDSAVYLCASSPWTGEGNQPQHFGDGTRLSIL.

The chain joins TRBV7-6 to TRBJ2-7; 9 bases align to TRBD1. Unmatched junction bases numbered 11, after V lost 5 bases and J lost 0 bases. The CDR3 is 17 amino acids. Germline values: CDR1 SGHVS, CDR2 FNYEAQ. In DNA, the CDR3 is TGTGCCAGCAGCCCCCAGGCGGGGGACAGGGCCTCCTACGAGCAGTACTTC. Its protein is CASSPQAGDRASYEQYF.

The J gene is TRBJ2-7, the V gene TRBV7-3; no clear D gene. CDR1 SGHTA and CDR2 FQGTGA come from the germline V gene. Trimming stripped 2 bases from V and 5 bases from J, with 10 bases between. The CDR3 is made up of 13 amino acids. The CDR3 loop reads CASSLAVGHEQYF. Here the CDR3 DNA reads TGTGCCAGCAGCTTAGCAGTAGGGCACGAGCAGTACTTC.

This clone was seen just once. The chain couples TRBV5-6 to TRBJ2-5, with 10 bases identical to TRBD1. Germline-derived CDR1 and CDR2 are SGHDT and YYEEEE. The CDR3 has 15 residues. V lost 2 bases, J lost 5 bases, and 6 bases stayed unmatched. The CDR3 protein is CASSFRGTGAETQYF. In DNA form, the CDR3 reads TGTGCCAGCAGCTTCCGGGGGACAGGGGCCGAGACCCAGTACTTC.

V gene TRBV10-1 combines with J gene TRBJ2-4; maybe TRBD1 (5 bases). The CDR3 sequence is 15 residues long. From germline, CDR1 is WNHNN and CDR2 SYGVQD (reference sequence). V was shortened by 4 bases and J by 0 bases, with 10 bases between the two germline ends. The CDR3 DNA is TGCGCCAGCAGTGGCGGTCAGGGAGCCAAAAACATTCAGTACTTC. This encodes CASSGGQGAKNIQYF.

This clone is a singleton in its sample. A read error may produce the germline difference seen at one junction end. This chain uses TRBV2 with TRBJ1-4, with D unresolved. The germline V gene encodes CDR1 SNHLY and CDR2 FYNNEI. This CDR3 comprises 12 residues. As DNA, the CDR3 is TGTGCCAGCAGGGAAGACGATGAAAAACTGTTTTTT. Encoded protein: CASREDDEKLFF. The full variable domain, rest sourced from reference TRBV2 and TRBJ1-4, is EPEVTQTPSHQVTQMGQEVILRCVPISNHLYFYWYRQILGQKVEFLVSFYNNEISEKSEIFDDQFSVERPDGSNFTLKIRSTKLEDSAMYFCASREDDEKLFFGSGTQLSVL.

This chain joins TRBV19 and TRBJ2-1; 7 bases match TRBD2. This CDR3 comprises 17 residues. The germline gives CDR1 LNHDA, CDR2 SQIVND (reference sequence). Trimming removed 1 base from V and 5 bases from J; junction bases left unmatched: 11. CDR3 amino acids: CASSIVASGFGNNEQFF. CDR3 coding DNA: TGTGCCAGTAGTATAGTGGCTAGCGGTTTTGGTAACAATGAGCAGTTCTTC.

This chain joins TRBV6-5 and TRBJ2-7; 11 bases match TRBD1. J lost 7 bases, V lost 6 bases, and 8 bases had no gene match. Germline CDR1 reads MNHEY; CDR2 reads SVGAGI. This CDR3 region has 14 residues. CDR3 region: CASSKRTGGEEQYF. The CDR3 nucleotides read TGTGCCAGCAGCAAACGGACAGGGGGCGAAGAGCAGTACTTC.

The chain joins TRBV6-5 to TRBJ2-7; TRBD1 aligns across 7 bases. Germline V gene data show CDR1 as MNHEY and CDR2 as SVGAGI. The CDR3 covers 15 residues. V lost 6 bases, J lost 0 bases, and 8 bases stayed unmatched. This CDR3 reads CASRSTGKNSYEQYF. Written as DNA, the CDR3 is TGTGCCAGCAGGTCGACAGGGAAAAACTCCTACGAGCAGTACTTC.

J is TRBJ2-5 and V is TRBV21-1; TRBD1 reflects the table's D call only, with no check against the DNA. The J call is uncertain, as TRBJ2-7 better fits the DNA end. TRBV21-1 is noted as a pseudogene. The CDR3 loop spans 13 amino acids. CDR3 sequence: CASRKTVAYEQYF. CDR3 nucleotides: TGTGCCAGCAGAAAAACAGTCGCCTACGAGCAGTACTTC.

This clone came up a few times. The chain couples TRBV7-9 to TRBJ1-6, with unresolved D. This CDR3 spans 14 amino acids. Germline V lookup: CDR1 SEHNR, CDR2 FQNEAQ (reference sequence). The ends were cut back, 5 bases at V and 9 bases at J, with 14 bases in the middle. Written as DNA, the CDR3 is TGTGCCAGCAGCCGTCGGCGGTTGGGTTCACCCCTCCACTTT. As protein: CASSRRRLGSPLHF.

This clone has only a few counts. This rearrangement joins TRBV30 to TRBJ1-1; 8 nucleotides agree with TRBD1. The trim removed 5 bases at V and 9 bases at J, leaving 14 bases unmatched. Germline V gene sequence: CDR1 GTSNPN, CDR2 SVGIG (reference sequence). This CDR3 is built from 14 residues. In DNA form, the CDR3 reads TGTGCCTGGTTCCAGGGGGCGGTAGGGCCTCAAGCTTTCTTT. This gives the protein CAWFQGAVGPQAFF.

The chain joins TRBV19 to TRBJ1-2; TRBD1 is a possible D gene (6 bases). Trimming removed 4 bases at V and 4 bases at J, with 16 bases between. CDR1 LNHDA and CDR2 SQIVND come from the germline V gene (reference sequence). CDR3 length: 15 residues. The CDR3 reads CASSTPQDSFYGYTF. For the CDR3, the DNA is TGTGCCAGTAGTACACCACAGGACAGCTTCTATGGCTACACCTTC.

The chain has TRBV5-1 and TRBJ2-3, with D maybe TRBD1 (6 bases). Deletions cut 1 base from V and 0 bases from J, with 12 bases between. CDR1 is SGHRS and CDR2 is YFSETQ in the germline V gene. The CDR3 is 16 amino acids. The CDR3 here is CASSLMGAGSTDTQYF. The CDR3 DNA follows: TGCGCCAGCAGCTTGATGGGGGCCGGGAGCACAGATACGCAGTATTTT.

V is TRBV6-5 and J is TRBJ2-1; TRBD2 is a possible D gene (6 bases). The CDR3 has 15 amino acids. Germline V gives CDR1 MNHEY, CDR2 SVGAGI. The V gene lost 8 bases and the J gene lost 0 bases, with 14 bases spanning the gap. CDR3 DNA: TGTGCCAGCCGAGGCGGGACGAGCTCCTACAATGAGCAGTTCTTC. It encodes CASRGGTSSYNEQFF.

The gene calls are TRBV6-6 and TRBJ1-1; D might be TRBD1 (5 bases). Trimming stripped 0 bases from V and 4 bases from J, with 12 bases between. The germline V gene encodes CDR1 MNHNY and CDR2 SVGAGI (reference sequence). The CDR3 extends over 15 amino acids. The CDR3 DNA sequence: TGTGCCAGCAGTTACTCGATTGGGGCCGGCACTGAAGCTTTCTTT. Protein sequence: CASSYSIGAGTEAFF.

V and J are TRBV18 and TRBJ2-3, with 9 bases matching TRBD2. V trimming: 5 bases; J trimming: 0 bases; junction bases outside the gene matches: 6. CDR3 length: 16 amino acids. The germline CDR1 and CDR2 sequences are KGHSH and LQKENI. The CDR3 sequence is CASSAQREASTDTQYF. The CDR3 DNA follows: TGTGCCAGCTCAGCCCAGCGGGAGGCTAGCACAGATACGCAGTATTTT.

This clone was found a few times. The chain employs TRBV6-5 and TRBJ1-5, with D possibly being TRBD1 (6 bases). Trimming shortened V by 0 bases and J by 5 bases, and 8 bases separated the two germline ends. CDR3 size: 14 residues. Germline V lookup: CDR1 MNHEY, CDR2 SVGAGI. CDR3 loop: CASSYSYRDQPQHF. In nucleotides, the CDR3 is TGTGCCAGCAGTTACTCGTACAGGGATCAGCCCCAGCATTTT.

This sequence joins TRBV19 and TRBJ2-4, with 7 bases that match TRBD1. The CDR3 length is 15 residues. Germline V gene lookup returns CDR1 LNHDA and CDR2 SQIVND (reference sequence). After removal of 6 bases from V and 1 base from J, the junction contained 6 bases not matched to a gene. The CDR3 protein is CASSPGQLAKNIQYF. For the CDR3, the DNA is TGTGCCAGTAGCCCGGGACAGCTCGCCAAAAACATTCAGTACTTC.

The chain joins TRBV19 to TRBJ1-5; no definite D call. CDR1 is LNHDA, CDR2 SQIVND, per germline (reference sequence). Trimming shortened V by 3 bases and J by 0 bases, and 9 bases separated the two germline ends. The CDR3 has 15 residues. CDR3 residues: CASSIRQDSNQPQHF. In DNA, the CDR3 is TGTGCCAGTAGTATCAGGCAGGATAGCAATCAGCCCCAGCATTTT. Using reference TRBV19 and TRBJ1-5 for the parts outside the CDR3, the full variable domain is DGGITQSPKYLFRKEGQNVTLSCEQNLNHDAMYWYRQDPGQGLRLIYYSQIVNDFQKGDIAEGYSVSREKKESFPLTVTSAQKNPTAFYLCASSIRQDSNQPQHFGDGTRLSIL.